These 6 T cell receptor beta chains originate from one sample sequenced in a study of OX40 agonist ivuxolimab in advanced cancers. Assay used: immunoSEQ multiplex PCR; TCRdb lists only in-frame clones, some missing. Here the sample spans around 37,000 clones, roughly 81% being singletons. Source: CD4+ or CD8+ T cells sorted from blood, taken in a trial of the OX40 agonist ivuxolimab. The receptor set was obtained from an adult with an advanced solid tumor such as melanoma, head and neck, liver or kidney cancer.

This clone was picked up one time. The J gene is TRBJ2-1, the V gene TRBV7-6; 11 bases are shared with TRBD2. CDR1 is SGHVS, CDR2 FNYEAQ, per germline. The length of the CDR3 is 17 residues. Trimming took 5 bases from V and 4 from J; bases not matched to a gene: 10. The CDR3 region is CASSPPLAGDRYNEQFF. CDR3 in DNA: TGTGCCAGCAGCCCACCACTAGCGGGGGATAGGTACAATGAGCAGTTCTTC.

This clone appeared a single time. The chain uses TRBV7-2 and TRBJ2-1; D may match TRBD1 or TRBD2 (5 bases each). The germline V and J ends were trimmed by 6 bases and 0 bases, with 9 bases remaining between them. Germline CDR1 reads SGHTA; CDR2 reads FQGNSA. The CDR3 spans 14 residues. As DNA, the CDR3 is TGTGCCAGCAGTCTTGGGGGCTCCTACAATGAGCAGTTCTTC. Translating gives CASSLGGSYNEQFF.

The chain recombines TRBV7-2 with TRBJ2-7, with D uncertain. Germline lookup yields CDR1 SGHTA and CDR2 FQGNSA. Trimming removed 2 bases from V and 4 bases from J, with 15 bases in between. The CDR3 spans 15 residues. The CDR3: CASSLNSGSKYEQYF. The CDR3 DNA reads TGTGCCAGCAGCTTAAACTCGGGCAGCAAATACGAGCAGTACTTC.

This clone was observed a single time. The rearrangement joins TRBV29-1 to TRBJ2-5; 8 nucleotides line up with TRBD2. The V gene's germline CDR1 is SQVTM and CDR2 ANQGSEA. J lost 5 bases, V lost 8 bases, and 4 bases had no gene match. The CDR3 runs to 11 residues. This CDR3 is CSIKRGETQYF. CDR3 coding DNA: TGCAGCATTAAGCGGGGGGAGACCCAGTACTTC.

The chain links TRBV6-1 to TRBJ1-4; weak D call: TRBD1 (6 bases). V was trimmed by 7 bases and J by 3 bases, leaving 15 bases between them. The germline V gene has CDR1 MNHNS and CDR2 SASEGT. There are 15 residues in the CDR3. The CDR3 DNA follows: TGTGCCAGCACCCCGGGTGGGGGCTCTAATGAAAAACTGTTTTTT. This translates into CASTPGGGSNEKLFF.

The chain links TRBV11-1 to TRBJ2-1, with 8 bases matching TRBD2. V lost 0 bases and J lost 9; bases outside the gene matches: 10. The CDR3 totals 16 residues. Germline values: CDR1 SGHAT, CDR2 FQDESV (reference sequence). Here the CDR3 DNA reads TGTGCCAGCAGCTTAGCGGAGCTAGCGGGCGAGGGTGAGCAGTTCTTC. This sequence encodes CASSLAELAGEGEQFF.